This entry lists 23 T cell receptor beta chains sequenced from one sample in a study of T cell changes during pregnancy in multiple sclerosis. The table came from immunoSEQ multiplex PCR; TCRdb's copy has only in-frame clones and leaves some out. The sample shows about 59,000 clones, approximately 94% of them seen only once. The sequences come from CD8+ T cells from peripheral blood mononuclear cells, collected after pregnancy. These receptors were obtained from a female donor with multiple sclerosis, enrolled in a pregnancy study.

This rearrangement joins TRBV6-5 to TRBJ1-1; a possible D gene is TRBD1 (6 bases). V lost 0 bases, J lost 8 bases, and 16 bases lay in between. This CDR3 spans 15 amino acids. Germline CDR1 reads MNHEY; CDR2 reads SVGAGI. CDR3 residues: CASSYSTRGYVEAFF. The CDR3 DNA reads TGTGCCAGCAGTTACTCCACTAGGGGGTACGTGGAAGCTTTCTTT.

This clone was seen a single time. The chain recombines TRBV13 with TRBJ2-7, with D perhaps matching TRBD2 (5 bases). The length of the CDR3 is 12 residues. Germline V gives CDR1 PRHDT, CDR2 FYEKMQ (reference sequence). With 5 bases removed from V and 6 bases from J, the gap between germline ends came to 11 bases. DNA of the CDR3: TGTGCCAGCAGCCCCGGGAAGGGCGAGCAGTACTTC. Translating gives CASSPGKGEQYF.

This chain joins TRBV7-9 and TRBJ2-1; no clear D gene. The CDR3 spans 14 residues. The V gene's germline CDR1 is SEHNR and CDR2 FQNEAQ (reference sequence). Trimming left V 3 bases short and J 1 base short, with 7 bases between. This CDR3 reads CASSFLESYNEQFF. The CDR3 DNA sequence: TGTGCCAGCAGCTTCTTGGAGTCCTACAATGAGCAGTTCTTC.

V usage is TRBV6-1 and J usage is TRBJ2-1, with TRBD2 as a possible D gene (6 bases). Germline lookup yields CDR1 MNHNS and CDR2 SASEGT. There are 15 residues in the CDR3. V was cut by 2 bases and J by 9 bases, with 17 bases left in between. CDR3 sequence (DNA): TGTGCCAGCAGTGAAAATCCGGGAGCCCAGGGTGAGCAGTTCTTC. This translates into CASSENPGAQGEQFF.

The CDR3 DNA reads TGTGCCAGCAGTGAAGGACAGACTAGCACAGATACGCAGTATTTT. Protein product: CASSEGQTSTDTQYF. The chain is built from TRBV6-4 and TRBJ2-3; possible D gene TRBD1, 6 bases. From germline, CDR1 is MRHNA and CDR2 SNTAGT. The CDR3 loop spans 15 amino acids. Trimming removed 3 bases at V and 0 bases at J, with 10 bases between.

This chain links TRBV4-2 with TRBJ2-7, with TRBD1 matching over 9 bases. Looked up from germline, CDR1 is LGHNA and CDR2 is YNFKEQ. The J segment lost 3 bases and the V segment lost 1 base, leaving 10 bases of the junction unmatched. The CDR3 loop spans 17 amino acids. CDR3 sequence reads: CASSQGISGQGVYEQYF. The CDR3 DNA follows: TGTGCCAGCAGCCAAGGCATCTCGGGACAGGGTGTCTACGAGCAGTACTTC.

The V call is TRBV10-1, the J call TRBJ2-1; D call uncertain. V lost 3 bases and J lost 7, with 7 bases in between. The CDR3 covers 12 residues. From germline, CDR1 is WNHNN and CDR2 SYGVQD (reference sequence). DNA of the CDR3: TGCGCCAGCAGTGAACTAACAAATGAGCAGTTCTTC. It specifies CASSELTNEQFF.

This chain connects TRBV19 to TRBJ2-2; TRBD1 matches at 7 bases. Germline V gene lookup returns CDR1 LNHDA and CDR2 SQIVND (reference sequence). The CDR3 sequence is 17 residues long. Trimming at V came to 4 bases and at J to 6 bases, leaving 14 bases not matched to a gene. The CDR3 spells CASSTKTGRASAGELFF. In nucleotides, the CDR3 is TGTGCCAGTAGTACAAAGACAGGGCGCGCGTCCGCCGGGGAGCTGTTTTTT.

The rearrangement joins TRBV15 to TRBJ1-1; 9 bases are a match to TRBD1. CDR1 and CDR2 (germline): LNHNV, YYDKDF (reference sequence). V lost 3 bases, J lost 0 bases, and 14 bases stayed unmatched. This CDR3 has 19 residues. CDR3 in DNA: TGTGCCACCAGCAGTGGGGGTAGGGGGACAGGGAACATGAACACTGAAGCTTTCTTT. It is translated as CATSSGGRGTGNMNTEAFF.

The chain joins TRBV5-1 to TRBJ2-3, with D possibly matching TRBD1 (5 bases). The CDR3 is 15 amino acids. Germline V gene data show CDR1 as SGHRS and CDR2 as YFSETQ. V lost 6 bases and J 0 bases, leaving 14 bases between the germline ends. DNA of the CDR3: TGCGCCAGCACCCTGGGGCAGGGTAGCACAGATACGCAGTATTTT. Amino acid sequence: CASTLGQGSTDTQYF.

The chain links TRBV5-1 to TRBJ1-4; 7 nucleotides match TRBD1. Trimming cost V 3 bases and J 4 bases; bases outside gene matches: 6. The CDR3 loop spans 15 amino acids. Germline CDR1 is SGHRS and CDR2 is YFSETQ. The CDR3 spells CASSWGDSLNEKLFF. The CDR3 region has the DNA TGCGCCAGCAGCTGGGGGGACAGTCTTAATGAAAAACTGTTTTTT.

The V call is TRBV27, the J call TRBJ2-2, with unresolved D. CDR3 size: 15 residues. Trimming cost V 0 bases and J 0 bases, with 5 bases left between them. Per germline, CDR1 MNHEY and CDR2 SMNVEV (reference sequence). DNA of the CDR3: TGTGCCAGCAGTTTATCGGCGGCGAACACCGGGGAGCTGTTTTTT. Translated, it gives CASSLSAANTGELFF.

The V and J genes are TRBV27 and TRBJ2-7; weak D call: TRBD2 (6 bases). The V and J ends lost 3 bases and 7 bases respectively, with 7 bases between them. This CDR3 region has 11 residues. Germline V gene data show CDR1 as MNHEY and CDR2 as SMNVEV (reference sequence). The CDR3 region has the DNA TGTGCCAGCAGTTTCCGGGGGGAGCAGTACTTC. It specifies CASSFRGEQYF.

As for this clone: Distinct nucleotide sequences in the sample also encode this CDR3. The rearrangement uses TRBV27 and TRBJ2-7; D may be TRBD1 (5 bases). This CDR3 comprises 14 residues. Germline V gene lookup returns CDR1 MNHEY and CDR2 SMNVEV (reference sequence). The V end lost 3 bases, the J end lost 0 bases, and 9 bases lay between the germline ends. The DNA for the CDR3 is TGTGCCAGCAGTTTGTGGGGCGGCTCCTACGAGCAGTACTTC. Translation: CASSLWGGSYEQYF.

CDR3 sequence (DNA): TGCGCCAGCAGCCAAACAAACAGGGTTTACGAGCAGTACTTC. Its protein product is CASSQTNRVYEQYF. This rearrangement joins TRBV4-1 to TRBJ2-7, with D perhaps TRBD1 (6 bases). Germline-derived CDR1 and CDR2 are MGHRA and YSYEKL. The V end lost 2 bases, the J end lost 4 bases, and 12 bases lay between the germline ends. The CDR3 is 14 residues long.

The chain combines TRBV7-6 with TRBJ2-5; TRBD1 agrees at 9 bases. This CDR3 is built from 15 residues. Germline CDR1 reads SGHVS; CDR2 reads FNYEAQ. V dropped 5 bases and J dropped 5; count of bases not matched to a gene: 9. The chain's CDR3 is CASSRTGGRGETQYF. CDR3 coding DNA: TGTGCCAGCAGCCGAACAGGGGGCAGGGGGGAGACCCAGTACTTC.

V usage is TRBV11-2 and J usage is TRBJ2-1, with TRBD2 identical over 11 bases. V shed 5 bases and J 3 bases; nucleotides not matched to a gene: 15. Germline V CDR1 and CDR2: SGHAT, FQNNGV. The CDR3 contains 19 residues. CDR3 bases: TGTGCCAGCAGCCCAGTACCTCGAGGGACTAGCGGAGGCTACAATGAGCAGTTCTTC. This codes for CASSPVPRGTSGGYNEQFF.

The chain links TRBV5-8 to TRBJ2-1, with D maybe TRBD1 (5 bases). The CDR3 consists of 14 residues. Per germline, CDR1 SGHTS and CDR2 YDEGEE. The V end was cut by 3 bases, the J end by 13 bases, with 20 bases between. The CDR3 sequence: CASSYRTAATAQFF. CDR3 DNA sequence: TGTGCCAGCAGCTATAGGACGGCCGCGACAGCACAGTTCTTC.

The chain links TRBV7-6 to TRBJ1-1; D possibly corresponds to TRBD1 (6 bases). The V gene's germline CDR1 is SGHVS and CDR2 FNYEAQ. Trimming stripped 5 bases from V and 4 bases from J, with 11 bases between. CDR3 length: 13 residues. In DNA form, the CDR3 reads TGTGCCAGCAGCGCAGGGGTAGTCACTGAAGCTTTCTTT. Translated, it gives CASSAGVVTEAFF.

The V gene is TRBV6-1, the J gene TRBJ2-3; 8 bases line up with TRBD2. CDR1 and CDR2 from the germline V gene are MNHNS and SASEGT. Unmatched junction bases numbered 14, after V lost 3 bases and J lost 6 bases. The CDR3 is 17 amino acids. CDR3 DNA sequence: TGTGCCAGCAGTGATCAGGGTCCAGCGGGAGCAGGCGATACGCAGTATTTT. It yields the protein CASSDQGPAGAGDTQYF.

This sequence joins TRBV6-1 and TRBJ2-7; 9 bases are shared with TRBD2. Germline V gene lookup returns CDR1 MNHNS and CDR2 SASEGT. V gave up 6 bases and J gave up 4 bases; unmatched junction bases: 7. The CDR3 contains 14 residues. CDR3 region: CASRGREGNYEQYF. The CDR3, as DNA: TGTGCCAGCAGGGGGCGGGAGGGCAATTACGAGCAGTACTTC.

The genes are TRBV19 and TRBJ2-3; a weak D match, TRBD1 (6 bases). This CDR3 is built from 13 residues. With 7 bases removed from V and 3 bases from J, the gap between germline ends came to 11 bases. Looked up from germline, CDR1 is LNHDA and CDR2 is SQIVND (reference sequence). The CDR3 here is CASTQGLTDTQYF. The CDR3, as DNA: TGTGCCAGTACGCAGGGGTTAACAGATACGCAGTATTTT.

The CDR3 DNA reads TGTGCCAGCAGCGACGGGACAGGGAACGGCTACACCTTC. Protein product: CASSDGTGNGYTF. The V gene is TRBV7-3, the J gene TRBJ1-2; 9 nucleotides align to TRBD1. Germline-derived CDR1 and CDR2 are SGHTA and FQGTGA. This CDR3 region has 13 residues. The V and J ends lost 5 bases and 8 bases, in that order; junction bases with no gene match: 6.